This TCR beta chain was obtained from a study of CD8+ T cells in alopecia areata (dated by TCRdb to between 2017 and 2018). Regarding the study in general: The treated patients took part in an open-label pilot trial in which moderate-to-severe alopecia areata was treated with oral tofacitinib at 5 to 10 mg twice daily. Patients received tofacitinib for 6 to 18 months and were then followed off drug for 6 months to check for delayed response and recurrence. For the treated patients, the SALT score, which quantifies what percentage of scalp surface area is affected, served as the measure of disease severity. High-throughput TCRbeta sequencing was used to examine T cell clonal expansion in alopecia areata in both the C3H/HeJ mouse model and human patients. In humans, TCRbeta sequencing was performed on scalp tissue and on sorted CD4+ and CD8+ peripheral blood T cells from healthy controls and from patients with patchy or totalis/universalis alopecia areata. Tofacitinib-treated patients had biopsies at baseline and at 4 and 24 weeks of treatment, with a later scalp biopsy in several patients. Scalp clonality was compared across normal scalp (n=4), patchy alopecia areata scalp (n=8), and alopecia totalis/universalis scalp (n=8). RNA came from the PAXgene miRNA kit for fixed scalp, the miRNeasy kit for PBMCs, and the RNeasy kit for mouse skin. immunoSEQ multiplex PCR using 35 Vbeta forward primers and 13 Jbeta reverse primers was used to amplify TCRbeta CDR3 regions.

Per the publication, the time point label means: 4 weeks on oral tofacitinib. The sample's treatment or condition label is to be understood as: oral pan-JAK inhibitor, 5-10 mg twice daily. Lesional scalp punch biopsies and peripheral blood were obtained from alopecia areata patients. PBMCs were isolated by density centrifugation and stained for CD3, CD4 and CD8, and CD4+ and CD8+ T cells were sorted on a FACSAria. About this clone: The specificity of this receptor is unknown. No clone much larger than this one lies a single base away; base qualities are absent.

The library was generated by the immunoSEQ multiplex PCR assay. RNA was extracted from all samples and reverse transcribed into cDNA as template for TCR sequencing. First-strand cDNA was synthesized with SuperScript III using a 2:1 mix of oligo-dT and random hexamers. Amplification bias was assessed with a synthetic immune receptor repertoire, and residual bias was removed computationally. Per the source publication's procedure: Raw reads were preprocessed for error removal, and CDR3 was defined according to IMGT conventions as running from the conserved cysteine to phenylalanine. Clonality was calculated as 1 minus Shannon entropy normalized by log2 of the number of productive unique TCRs. Whether scalp clones were CD4 or CD8 was inferred by matching scalp TCRbeta sequences against CD4 and CD8 repertoires sorted from blood. The clones in this table, taken by TCRdb from immuneACCESS, are in-frame only. Not every clone is retained; where verified, under half of the shortfall comes from an unresolved V gene, and the cause of the rest is unknown. From that table come the V and J calls and clone size; the DNA was used to work out D and trimming. The sample data list 150,000 to 200,000 clones, and around 71% of these were observed just once. The ten biggest clones cover approximately 0.91% of the sample.

Cut back by 2 bases and 8 bases, the V and J ends lie 16 bases apart. Based on the germline V gene, the CDR1 and CDR2 sequences are SGHRS and YFSETQ. The CDR3 has 14 amino acids, counting the end cysteine and phenylalanine. Of all the DNA, just the CDR3 is kept, 42 bases in frame from base 1. Results and caveats for the whole study, not just this receptor: Tofacitinib significantly decreased scalp clonality and the number of expanded CD8+ clones among the top 100 scalp clones. Many expanded lesional clones were found to persist in scalp and blood during tofacitinib treatment, and relapse after treatment cessation may be partly explained by this persistence. The treated cohort was small, with a single nonresponder, so links between baseline CD8+ expansion and response need larger studies. Compared with normal scalp, lesional scalp had higher clonality and more expanded CD8+ clones, particularly in alopecia totalis/universalis, a pattern that suggests antigenic drive. TCR sequences shared between patients were less clear than in mice, possibly partly because of HLA diversity in the patient population. Unlike mouse skin, which is dominated by gammadelta T cells, normal human skin has resident alphabeta T cells that are also sequenced, and this complicates analysis of the scalp TCR repertoire.

This receptor chain uses TRBV5-1 and TRBJ1-2; the D gene is not confidently resolved. The receptor was derived from a human donor with alopecia areata. The source material was CD4+ T cells sorted from blood, sampled at week 4, from a patient treated with tofacitinib. The CDR3 region has the sequence CASSFGLSEEGYTF. The sequence in DNA is TGCGCCAGCAGCTTTGGGTTGTCAGAGGAGGGCTACACCTTC. The entire variable domain, with the stretches around the CDR3 drawn from the reference TRBV5-1 and TRBJ1-2 proteins, is KAGVTQTPRYLIKTRGQQVTLSCSPISGHRSVSWYQQTPGQGLQFLFEYFSETQRNKGNFPGRFSGRQFSNSRSEMNVSTLELGDSALYLCASSFGLSEEGYTFGSGTRLTVV.